This T cell receptor beta chain was identified during a study of blood T cell repertoires in COVID-19. Study-level background: Researchers got acute and convalescent COVID-19 samples from the United States, Italy and Spain. From T cells, B-cell-depleted T cells, or PBMCs came the material, which was cDNA or gDNA.

Germline lookup yields CDR1 SGHTA and CDR2 FQGNSA. The CDR3 sequence is 15 residues long. V dropped 2 bases and J dropped 4; count of bases not matched to a gene: 5. The authors' processing: Quantification of nucleated cells was approximated via reference gene primer amplification. Assay: immunoSEQ multiplex PCR; the TCRdb copy retains only in-frame clones and omits some. V, J and clone size reflect that table, while D and trimming were determined from the DNA. The data show around 230,000 clones, around 88% seen once. Donors were grouped by their self-reported clinical history. The chain joins TRBV7-2 to TRBJ1-5; 7 bases match TRBD1. What was sequenced was PBMCs or T cells enriched from blood (not recorded which). The receptor comes from a woman between 40 and 50 years old with acute COVID-19. The CDR3: CASSLRDSLNQPQHF. The CDR3 coding sequence is TGTGCCAGCAGCTTACGGGACAGTCTAAATCAGCCCCAGCATTTT.